This T cell receptor (beta chain) was sequenced during a study of graft-versus-host responses after intestinal transplantation. As for the study in general: As for transplant type, recipients had multivisceral, liver-intestinal, or isolated intestinal grafts. Every recipient had anti-thymocyte globulin induction and 3 to 4 years of tacrolimus plus steroids.

This CDR3 region has 13 residues. The V gene lost 2 bases and the J gene lost 3 bases, with 4 bases spanning the gap. Germline-derived CDR1 and CDR2 are MNHNY and SVGAGI (reference sequence). Findings and limits, study-wide: Some GvH clones were seen earlier in gut or blood, suggesting intestinal origin.

As for this clone: Its antigen is undetermined.

Profiling relied on immunoSEQ multiplex PCR, and the TCRdb table lists in-frame clones only, not all of them. The data contain some 110,000 clones, 85% to 95% of them seen just once; the ten biggest clones take up approximately 1%. The sequence derives from a human donor who was the organ donor for an intestinal transplant. This material consisted of unstimulated CD8+ T cells sorted from spleen or lymph node cells, taken before transplant. The chain has TRBV6-6 and TRBJ2-2; D is unclear. This chain's CDR3 is CASSYRDTGELFF. The CDR3 nucleotides read TGTGCCAGCAGTTACAGGGACACCGGGGAGCTGTTTTTT.